Following are 25 T cell receptor beta chains from one sample sequenced in a study of blood T cell repertoires in COVID-19. Repertoires were generated with immunoSEQ multiplex PCR, while TCRdb's copy carries only in-frame clones and drops some. The sample holds around 170,000 clones; approximately 88% are singletons and the top ten take around 4%. The source material was peripheral blood. Receptors were obtained from a woman aged 25-40 years with acute or convalescent COVID-19.

The rearrangement links TRBV6-5 to TRBJ1-1, with D hard to call. Deletions cut 6 bases from V and 3 bases from J, with 11 bases between. The CDR3 sequence is 13 residues long. Germline CDR1 MNHEY, CDR2 SVGAGI. CDR3 nucleotide sequence: TGTGCCAGCAGCCGACTTCGGGACACTGAAGCTTTCTTT. Its translation is CASSRLRDTEAFF.

V gene TRBV13 combines with J gene TRBJ2-7; D is unresolved. Trimming pared 8 bases from V and 3 bases from J, leaving 17 bases between. This CDR3 spans 14 amino acids. Germline V gene lookup returns CDR1 PRHDT and CDR2 FYEKMQ (reference sequence). As DNA, the CDR3 is TGTGCCAGCGGATCCTCGGGTATCAACTACGAGCAGTACTTC. Protein product: CASGSSGINYEQYF.

This chain uses TRBV2 with TRBJ1-2; 7 bases line up with TRBD1. The CDR3 consists of 13 residues. V was clipped by 5 bases and J by 13 bases; unmatched bases: 13. Germline CDR1 and CDR2: SNHLY and FYNNEI. The DNA of the CDR3 is TGTGCCAGCAGTCCAGACAGGGTGGAGGAATCCACCTTC. This sequence encodes CASSPDRVEESTF. Based on the CDR3 plus reference TRBV2 and TRBJ1-2, the full variable domain is EPEVTQTPSHQVTQMGQEVILRCVPISNHLYFYWYRQILGQKVEFLVSFYNNEISEKSEIFDDQFSVERPDGSNFTLKIRSTKLEDSAMYFCASSPDRVEESTFGSGTRLTVV.

The rearrangement uses TRBV28 and TRBJ1-2; 9 nucleotides match TRBD1. The germline CDR1 and CDR2 sequences are MDHEN and SYDVKM. V lost 8 bases to trimming and J lost 2 bases; unmatched junction nucleotides: 12. The CDR3 totals 16 residues. This CDR3 is CASRRFRDRENYGYTF. DNA of the CDR3: TGTGCCAGCCGACGGTTCCGGGACAGGGAGAACTATGGCTACACCTTC.

The V call is TRBV28, the J call TRBJ1-2; D might be TRBD1 (6 bases). Trimming pared 10 bases from V and 4 bases from J, leaving 13 bases between. Germline V gene lookup returns CDR1 MDHEN and CDR2 SYDVKM. The CDR3 extends over 12 amino acids. The CDR3 DNA is TGTGCCACCTCGACAGGAACCTATGGCTACACCTTC. This encodes CATSTGTYGYTF.

CDR3 residues: CASSKAGTNEQYF. CDR3 DNA: TGTGCCAGCAGCAAAGCCGGGACTAACGAGCAGTACTTC. V and J are TRBV21-1 and TRBJ2-7; TRBD2 is the table's D call and was not checked against the DNA. TRBV21-1 is a pseudogene. CDR3 length: 13 residues.

The V gene is TRBV25-1, the J gene TRBJ1-4; possible D gene TRBD1, 6 bases. V was clipped by 5 bases and J by 8 bases, with 12 bases between them. Germline loops: CDR1 MGHDK, CDR2 SYGVNS. The CDR3 is 13 residues long. DNA of the CDR3: TGTGCCAGCAGTTCCAATAGGGGGGAAAAACTGTTTTTT. Amino acid sequence: CASSSNRGEKLFF.

This clone was observed a single time. The rearrangement links TRBV12-3 or TRBV12-4 to TRBJ2-2; D gene uncertain. The CDR3 is 12 amino acids. V was clipped by 5 bases and J by 6 bases, with 7 bases between them. This CDR3 is CASSLLAGELFF. CDR3 coding DNA: TGTGCCAGCAGTCTCCTAGCCGGGGAGCTGTTTTTT.

A word on this clone: Other nucleotide sequences from this sample produce the same CDR3. The chain uses TRBV19 and TRBJ1-4, with D possibly TRBD1 on 6 matching bases. The V gene's germline CDR1 is LNHDA and CDR2 SQIVND (reference sequence). V lost 3 bases and J lost 7, with 6 bases in between. The CDR3 length is 12 residues. CDR3 residues: CASSIRGEKLFF. CDR3 in DNA: TGTGCCAGTAGTATCAGGGGTGAAAAACTGTTTTTT.

This chain uses TRBV5-6 with TRBJ2-4, with D perhaps TRBD2 (6 bases). Trimming cost V 1 base and J 6 bases, with 14 bases left between them. The CDR3 consists of 15 residues. In germline, CDR1 is SGHDT, CDR2 YYEEEE. CDR3 residues: CASSLPGGTSNIQYF. Written as DNA, the CDR3 is TGTGCCAGCAGCTTGCCCGGCGGGACGTCAAACATTCAGTACTTC.

A note on this clone: A read error may produce the germline difference seen at one junction end. The chain has TRBV5-5 and TRBJ2-3; 7 bases align to TRBD1. Looked up from germline, CDR1 is SGHKS and CDR2 is YYEKEE (reference sequence). This CDR3 is 11 amino acids long. DNA of the CDR3: TGTGCCACCCAGCAGATAGGACAGGTCCATTTT. Protein: CATQQIGQVHF.

The rearrangement links TRBV6-5 to TRBJ1-4; D unresolved. There are 14 residues in the CDR3. Germline CDR1 reads MNHEY; CDR2 reads SVGAGI. The V end lost 6 bases, the J end lost 0 bases, and 8 bases lay between the germline ends. The CDR3: CASSPLATNEKLFF. Written as DNA, the CDR3 is TGTGCCAGCAGCCCACTGGCAACTAATGAAAAACTGTTTTTT.

This clone was observed a single time. This chain connects TRBV14 to TRBJ2-2, with no clear D. V dropped 7 bases and J dropped 0 bases, with 18 bases sitting between them. From germline, CDR1 is SGHDN and CDR2 FVKESK. The CDR3 is made up of 17 amino acids. This CDR3 is CASKPAYLGTNTGELFF. The CDR3 region has the DNA TGTGCCAGCAAACCCGCCTACCTAGGAACGAACACCGGGGAGCTGTTTTTT.

The rearrangement joins TRBV3-1 (or the pseudogene TRBV3-2) to TRBJ2-3; a possible D gene is TRBD2 (5 bases). Germline V gene lookup returns CDR1 LGHDT and CDR2 YNNKEL (reference sequence). This CDR3 spans 17 amino acids. Trimming left V 0 bases short and J 3 bases short, with 16 bases between. CDR3 loop: CASSQEEADYRTDTQYF. The CDR3 DNA follows: TGTGCCAGCAGCCAAGAAGAGGCTGACTATCGAACAGATACGCAGTATTTT.

The genes are TRBV18 and TRBJ2-2, with no clear D. In germline, CDR1 is KGHSH, CDR2 LQKENI. There are 11 residues in the CDR3. Trimming left V 9 bases short and J 6 bases short, with 8 bases between. CDR3 amino acids: CASSFAGELFF. The CDR3 DNA reads as TGTGCCAGTTCATTCGCCGGGGAGCTGTTTTTT. The full variable domain, its missing parts supplied by reference TRBV18 and TRBJ2-2, is NAGVMQNPRHLVRRRGQEARLRCSPMKGHSHVYWYRQLPEEGLKFMVYLQKENIIDESGMPKERFSAEFPKEGPSILRIQQVVRGDSAAYFCASSFAGELFFGEGSRLTVL.

V usage is TRBV6-1 and J usage is TRBJ2-7; D perhaps matches TRBD1 (6 bases). The CDR3 runs 15 residues. The V gene lost 2 bases and the J gene lost 2 bases, with 13 bases spanning the gap. Germline assignment: CDR1 MNHNS and CDR2 SASEGT. Here the CDR3 DNA reads TGTGCCAGCAGTGAAAACAGACAGGCACCCTACGAGCAGTACTTC. Protein: CASSENRQAPYEQYF.

CDR3 protein: CASHAGMIEDTEAFF. CDR3 coding DNA: TGTGCCAGCCACGCAGGGATGATAGAGGACACTGAAGCTTTCTTT. The chain carries TRBV2 and TRBJ1-1; possibly TRBD1 for D (5 bases). Per the germline V gene, CDR1 is SNHLY and CDR2 is FYNNEI. V was cut by 8 bases and J by 3 bases, with 19 bases left in between. The CDR3 has 15 amino acids.

CDR3 in DNA: TGTGCCAGCAGTTCCTCCCGCGGGACAGGGAATCGTGGCTACACCTTC. The encoded protein is CASSSSRGTGNRGYTF. The chain joins TRBV27 to TRBJ1-2; the match to TRBD1 covers 9 bases. Per the germline V gene, CDR1 is MNHEY and CDR2 is SMNVEV (reference sequence). The J segment lost 7 bases and the V segment lost 4 bases, leaving 13 bases of the junction unmatched. This CDR3 spans 16 amino acids.

This clone was recorded only once. The genes are TRBV3-1 (or the pseudogene TRBV3-2) and TRBJ1-1, with no clear D. This CDR3 comprises 13 residues. Per the germline V gene, CDR1 is LGHDT and CDR2 is YNNKEL (reference sequence). Trimming pared 4 bases from V and 1 base from J, leaving 7 bases between. CDR3 coding DNA: TGTGCCAGCAGCCTCTACCGGAACACTGAAGCTTTCTTT. Translated: CASSLYRNTEAFF.

In its sample, this clone was seen a few times. V and J are TRBV19 and TRBJ2-1; D is uncertain. V lost 1 base and J lost 0, with 7 bases in between. Germline V gene lookup returns CDR1 LNHDA and CDR2 SQIVND (reference sequence). The CDR3 runs to 15 residues. The CDR3 here is CASSIVAGSYNEQFF. The CDR3 nucleotides are TGTGCCAGTAGTATAGTGGCAGGCTCCTACAATGAGCAGTTCTTC.

The rearrangement links TRBV7-9 to TRBJ1-2, with 7 bases fitting TRBD1. Germline CDR1 SEHNR, CDR2 FQNEAQ (reference sequence). The J segment lost 8 bases and the V segment lost 8 bases, leaving 8 bases of the junction unmatched. The CDR3 totals 12 residues. CDR3 sequence: CASSRGTEGYTF. Written as DNA, the CDR3 is TGTGCCAGCTCCAGAGGGACAGAGGGCTACACCTTC. The whole variable domain, remainder taken from reference TRBV7-9 and TRBJ1-2, is DTGVSQNPRHKITKRGQNVTFRCDPISEHNRLYWYRQTLGQGPEFLTYFQNEAQLEKSRLLSDRFSAERPKGSFSTLEIQRTEQGDSAMYLCASSRGTEGYTFGSGTRLTVV.

The count of this clone is one. J is TRBJ1-3 and V is TRBV11-2; D gene uncertain. This CDR3 has 15 amino acids. Trimming removed 1 base from V and 2 bases from J, with 9 bases in between. Germline V gene lookup returns CDR1 SGHAT and CDR2 FQNNGV. CDR3 residues: CASSLVNTAGNTIYF. The CDR3 nucleotides are TGTGCCAGCAGCTTAGTTAACACCGCTGGAAACACCATATATTTT.

The chain combines TRBV3-1 (or the pseudogene TRBV3-2) with TRBJ2-1, with D possibly being TRBD2 (6 bases). The germline V gene encodes CDR1 LGHDT and CDR2 YNNKEL (reference sequence). With 3 bases removed from V and 8 bases from J, the gap between germline ends came to 11 bases. This CDR3 is 13 amino acids long. In DNA, the CDR3 is TGTGCCAGCAGCCAGAGAAGCGGGTATGAGCAGTTCTTC. It is translated as CASSQRSGYEQFF.

The genes are TRBV11-3 and TRBJ1-3; D might be TRBD1 (6 bases). There are 15 residues in the CDR3. Germline V gene lookup returns CDR1 SGHNT and CDR2 YENEEA. Trimming removed 0 bases from V and 2 bases from J, with 8 bases in between. The CDR3, as DNA: TGTGCCAGCAGCTTAGAAACAGGGACTGGAAACACCATATATTTT. It encodes CASSLETGTGNTIYF.

The chain recombines TRBV6-5 with TRBJ2-2; tentative D call: TRBD2 (5 bases). Germline V gene sequence: CDR1 MNHEY, CDR2 SVGAGI. The CDR3 is 14 residues long. The V and J ends lost 5 bases and 3 bases respectively, with 10 bases between them. CDR3 in DNA: TGTGCCAGCAGTCCAAAGCGGTACACCGGGGAGCTGTTTTTT. It yields the protein CASSPKRYTGELFF.